The source of this TCR beta chain is a study of cytomegalovirus exposure and HLA in healthy donors. The PCR contained 60 Vbeta and 13 Jbeta primers. Only in-frame clones appear in the TCRdb table, and some are missing; sequencing was by immunoSEQ multiplex PCR. The profile covers under 150,000 clones, with 73% appearing a single time and under 15% taken by the ten largest. V lost 1 base and J lost 5; bases outside the gene matches: 6. The germline CDR1 and CDR2 sequences are SGHNT and YENEEA. This CDR3 comprises 16 residues. The source of this sequence is a human donor in good health. Sequenced input: PBMCs. V usage is TRBV11-3 and J usage is TRBJ2-3, with TRBD2 matching over 10 bases. CDR3 sequence: CASSLVLAGVGDTQYF. In DNA form, the CDR3 reads TGTGCCAGCAGCTTAGTTCTAGCGGGAGTCGGAGATACGCAGTATTTT.